This T cell receptor beta chain appears in the sequencing data of a study of cytomegalovirus exposure and HLA in healthy donors. The overall study: About 85 million unique TCR sequences came from HLA-typed donors in an early release.

V trimming: 2 bases; J trimming: 6 bases; junction bases outside the gene matches: 7. The V gene's germline CDR1 is SGHDT and CDR2 YYEEEE. The CDR3 is 15 residues long. Study findings and constraints: Cytomegalovirus status was reportedly diagnosed by the classifier with high sensitivity and specificity. Later work showed greater clonal expansion in HLA-associated TCR beta chains than in equally common others.

On this clone: Antigen specificity is unknown.

The PCR had 60 Vbeta and 13 Jbeta primers. TCRdb's copy holds only in-frame clones and misses some; the assay was immunoSEQ multiplex PCR. Here the sample spans 50,000 or so clones, around 74% being singletons. This chain joins TRBV5-6 and TRBJ2-1; 8 bases are a match to TRBD1. This clonotype was sampled from a man aged 30 to 39 in good health and CMV-seronegative. The material sequenced was PBMCs. CDR3 bases: TGTGCCAGCAGCTTCGGGCAGGGGGCCTTCAATGAGCAGTTCTTC. It is translated as CASSFGQGAFNEQFF.